The 22 T cell receptor beta chains below all came from one sample that was sequenced in a study of T cell responses to AZD1222 COVID-19 vaccine. The data were produced by immunoSEQ multiplex PCR, yet TCRdb's version contains in-frame clones alone and is incomplete. This table has some 160,000 clones, 90% to 95% appearing once. This specimen was peripheral blood, taken on day 0 of AZD1222 vaccination. The receptors come from an adult in good health.

V is TRBV19 and J is TRBJ2-4; TRBD1 might be the D (6 bases). The germline V gene has CDR1 LNHDA and CDR2 SQIVND (reference sequence). The CDR3 is made up of 12 amino acids. Trimming pared 4 bases from V and 11 bases from J, leaving 12 bases between. For the CDR3, the DNA is TGTGCCAGTAGTACGAAGAACAGGGTTCAGTACTTC. Translation gives CASSTKNRVQYF.

This chain joins TRBV6-4 and TRBJ1-2; D is unresolved. Germline loops: CDR1 MRHNA, CDR2 SNTAGT. The CDR3 length is 12 residues. Trimming pared 3 bases from V and 1 base from J, leaving 3 bases between. The CDR3 sequence: CASSEDNYGYTF. The DNA of the CDR3 is TGTGCCAGCAGTGAGGATAACTATGGCTACACCTTC.

V and J are TRBV6-5 and TRBJ2-7; possibly TRBD2 for D (6 bases). This CDR3 contains 13 residues. Trimming left V 6 bases short and J 1 base short, with 10 bases between. CDR1 and CDR2 (germline): MNHEY, SVGAGI. Here the CDR3 reads CASSGGPSYEQYF. CDR3 nucleotide sequence: TGTGCCAGCAGCGGGGGACCATCCTACGAGCAGTACTTC.

The chain recombines TRBV4-1 with TRBJ1-5, with D perhaps matching TRBD1 (6 bases). Trimming removed 4 bases at V and 6 bases at J, with 16 bases between. Germline CDR1 and CDR2: MGHRA and YSYEKL. This CDR3 is built from 15 residues. The chain's CDR3 is CASSRLAQGPQPQHF. In DNA form, the CDR3 reads TGCGCCAGCAGCCGTCTCGCGCAGGGGCCTCAGCCCCAGCATTTT.

The rearrangement joins TRBV6-5 to TRBJ1-3; no reliable D call. This CDR3 contains 11 residues. Germline CDR1 is MNHEY and CDR2 is SVGAGI. V was clipped by 5 bases and J by 4 bases, with 3 bases between them. The CDR3 is CASSQGNTIYF. CDR3 DNA sequence: TGTGCCAGCAGTCAGGGAAACACCATATATTTT.

This clone was counted once. This chain links TRBV4-2 with TRBJ2-7, with D possibly TRBD1 on 6 matching bases. Trimming stripped 6 bases from V and 2 bases from J, with 11 bases between. This CDR3 is built from 13 residues. Germline loops: CDR1 LGHNA, CDR2 YNFKEQ. As DNA, the CDR3 is TGTGCCAGCAGTCTGGACAGAGCCTACGAGCAGTACTTC. Encoded protein: CASSLDRAYEQYF.

This chain joins TRBV12-3 or TRBV12-4 and TRBJ1-1, with D perhaps TRBD1 (5 bases). The V gene lost 7 bases and the J gene lost 7 bases, with 13 bases spanning the gap. CDR3 size: 12 residues. CDR3 sequence (DNA): TGTGCCAGCACCCCCTGGGGCCATGAAGCTTTCTTT. It encodes CASTPWGHEAFF.

The DNA for the CDR3 is TGTGCCAGTCGGGGGCCCTCGGGCTTCGGAAACACCATATATTTT. It translates to CASRGPSGFGNTIYF. The V and J genes are TRBV2 and TRBJ1-3, with D possibly TRBD1 on 6 matching bases. V lost 9 bases and J 4 bases, leaving 19 bases between the germline ends. The CDR3 is made up of 15 amino acids. Per germline, CDR1 SNHLY and CDR2 FYNNEI.

This clone was detected once. The chain has TRBV11-2 and TRBJ1-2, with 7 bases fitting TRBD1. The CDR3 totals 14 residues. The V and J ends lost 1 base and 6 bases, in that order; junction bases with no gene match: 5. The germline CDR1 and CDR2 sequences are SGHAT and FQNNGV. The DNA for the CDR3 is TGTGCCAGCAGCTTAGCCGGGACAGTTAATGGCTACACCTTC. Translating it yields CASSLAGTVNGYTF.

The chain has TRBV5-1 and TRBJ1-2; 10 bases fit TRBD1. Germline CDR1 SGHRS, CDR2 YFSETQ. Unmatched junction bases numbered 16, after V lost 4 bases and J lost 4 bases. The CDR3 runs to 18 residues. The CDR3 loop reads CASSTTGTGVRRPYGYTF. The CDR3 DNA reads as TGCGCCAGCAGCACAACCGGGACAGGGGTTAGACGACCCTATGGCTACACCTTC.

The genes are TRBV6-1 and TRBJ2-1, with TRBD2 matching 9 bases. The junction had 3 bases not matched to a gene; V was cut back by 2 bases and J by 4 bases. The CDR3 spans 15 residues. Germline CDR1 MNHNS, CDR2 SASEGT. The CDR3 nucleotides read TGTGCCAGCAGTGAATACAGCGGGGGGTACAATGAGCAGTTCTTC. Protein: CASSEYSGGYNEQFF.

The chain couples TRBV6-2 or TRBV6-3 to TRBJ1-1, with a tentative D call TRBD1 (5 bases). V was trimmed by 2 bases and J by 5 bases, leaving 12 bases between them. Germline CDR1 reads MNHEY; CDR2 reads SVGEGT. This CDR3 is 14 amino acids long. The CDR3 DNA reads TGTGCCAGCAGTTACAACAGGTTGGGGACTGAAGCTTTCTTT. Translation gives CASSYNRLGTEAFF.

The chain links TRBV11-2 to TRBJ2-7; perhaps TRBD2 as D (7 bases). This CDR3 comprises 18 residues. Germline assignment: CDR1 SGHAT and CDR2 FQNNGV. The V end was cut by 4 bases, the J end by 3 bases, with 25 bases between. The CDR3 reads CASSYDPTTGTTLYEQYF. The CDR3 nucleotides are TGTGCCAGCAGCTACGACCCTACCACAGGGACTACTCTCTACGAGCAGTACTTC.

The chain recombines TRBV28 with TRBJ1-1; D perhaps matches TRBD1 (6 bases). CDR1 is MDHEN and CDR2 is SYDVKM in the germline V gene. The CDR3 consists of 14 residues. Trimming cost V 6 bases and J 10 bases, with 21 bases left between them. The CDR3 DNA reads as TGTGCCAGCAGATCTGGACAGAGCCGAGCACGAGCTTTCTTT. Translated, it gives CASRSGQSRARAFF.

The chain is built from TRBV2 and TRBJ2-1; a possible D gene is TRBD1 (6 bases). Germline values: CDR1 SNHLY, CDR2 FYNNEI. V was trimmed by 2 bases and J by 4 bases, leaving 12 bases between them. The length of the CDR3 is 15 residues. The CDR3 region is CASSETGFFYNEQFF. The CDR3 DNA follows: TGTGCCAGCAGTGAAACAGGGTTTTTTTACAATGAGCAGTTCTTC.

This clone was seen more than once but under ten times. The rearrangement joins TRBV6-4 to TRBJ2-2, with 14 bases fitting TRBD2. V shed 0 bases, J shed 4 bases, and the junction held 7 bases outside the gene matches. CDR1 and CDR2 from the germline V gene are MRHNA and SNTAGT. This CDR3 region has 19 residues. Here the CDR3 reads CASSDSNPTSGGATGELFF. In nucleotides, the CDR3 is TGTGCCAGCAGTGACTCGAATCCGACTAGCGGGGGGGCCACCGGGGAGCTGTTTTTT.

This chain connects TRBV5-1 to TRBJ1-4; D is ambiguous. The CDR3 sequence is 14 residues long. Trimming took off 1 base at V and 3 bases at J, with 7 bases between the two ends. Per germline, CDR1 SGHRS and CDR2 YFSETQ. The CDR3 nucleotides are TGCGCCAGCAGCTTGTATGGGGCTAATGAAAAACTGTTTTTT. Translating gives CASSLYGANEKLFF.

This chain connects TRBV19 to TRBJ1-4; 7 bases are shared with TRBD1. V trimming: 4 bases; J trimming: 4 bases; junction bases outside the gene matches: 9. This CDR3 region has 16 residues. Germline values: CDR1 LNHDA, CDR2 SQIVND (reference sequence). CDR3 region: CASSTGTVKSNEKLFF. The CDR3, as DNA: TGTGCCAGTAGTACCGGGACAGTAAAAAGTAATGAAAAACTGTTTTTT. The full variable domain, its missing parts supplied by reference TRBV19 and TRBJ1-4, is DGGITQSPKYLFRKEGQNVTLSCEQNLNHDAMYWYRQDPGQGLRLIYYSQIVNDFQKGDIAEGYSVSREKKESFPLTVTSAQKNPTAFYLCASSTGTVKSNEKLFFGSGTQLSVL.

This chain links TRBV19 with TRBJ1-2; D call uncertain. V shed 3 bases and J shed 8 bases, with 13 bases lying between them. Germline CDR1 reads LNHDA; CDR2 reads SQIVND (reference sequence). The CDR3 is made up of 13 amino acids. The CDR3 spells CASSIIGSEGYTF. The CDR3 DNA reads as TGTGCCAGTAGTATCATCGGGAGCGAGGGCTACACCTTC.

The V call is TRBV7-9, the J call TRBJ1-6; D remains unclear. The CDR3 is 14 residues long. V lost 5 bases, J lost 0 bases, and 5 bases lay in between. Germline loops: CDR1 SEHNR, CDR2 FQNEAQ (reference sequence). CDR3 protein: CASSISSYNSPLHF. Here the CDR3 DNA reads TGTGCCAGCAGCATAAGCTCCTATAATTCACCCCTCCACTTT.

This clone was observed at least ten times. CDR3 sequence (DNA): TGTGCCAGTTGTTGTGGCTACACCTTC. Translated: CASCCGYTF. V is TRBV19 and J is TRBJ1-2; unclear D gene. CDR3 size: 9 residues. CDR1 and CDR2 (germline): LNHDA, SQIVND (reference sequence). The ends were cut back, 8 bases at V and 7 bases at J, with 5 bases in the middle.

This clone has a single count. V and J are TRBV5-4 and TRBJ1-4; no definite D call. Trimming shortened V by 4 bases and J by 4 bases, and 8 bases separated the two germline ends. The CDR3 has 13 residues. From germline, CDR1 is SGHNT and CDR2 YYREEE (reference sequence). CDR3 bases: TGTGCCAGCAGCGGATCAAGTAATGAAAAACTGTTTTTT. It encodes CASSGSSNEKLFF.